The 26 T cell receptor beta chains below all came from one sample that was sequenced in a study of blood T cell repertoires in COVID-19. Measured with immunoSEQ multiplex PCR; TCRdb has only the in-frame clones, and not every one. Of 330,000 or so clones in the sample, roughly nine tenths are singletons; the top ten hold about 3.9%. The specimen sequenced was peripheral blood. These receptors all stem from a woman aged 60-70 years with COVID-19, enrolled during active disease.

This chain links TRBV7-3 with TRBJ1-1; TRBD1 matches 8 bases. Per germline, CDR1 SGHTA and CDR2 FQGTGA. V gave up 2 bases and J gave up 7 bases; unmatched junction bases: 3. This CDR3 contains 13 residues. CDR3 loop: CASSLPGTGEAFF. In DNA, the CDR3 is TGTGCCAGCAGCTTACCGGGGACAGGTGAAGCTTTCTTT.

The genes are TRBV12-3 or TRBV12-4 and TRBJ1-1, with a weak D call TRBD1 (5 bases). Trimming cost V 5 bases and J 6 bases, with 13 bases left between them. The CDR3 loop spans 13 amino acids. DNA for the CDR3: TGTGCCAGCAGTCTGTTATGGGGGGCTGAAGCTTTCTTT. This translates into CASSLLWGAEAFF.

The rearrangement links TRBV5-1 to TRBJ2-7; the match to TRBD1 covers 7 bases. The junction had 9 bases not matched to a gene; V was cut back by 0 bases and J by 3 bases. CDR3 size: 16 residues. Germline V gives CDR1 SGHRS, CDR2 YFSETQ. The CDR3 reads CASSLAGTASFYEQYF. As DNA, the CDR3 is TGCGCCAGCAGCTTGGCCGGGACAGCTAGTTTCTACGAGCAGTACTTC.

CDR3: CASSEVFSEAFF. The CDR3 bases are TGTGCCAGCAGTGAAGTCTTTTCTGAAGCTTTCTTT. The chain employs TRBV6-1 and TRBJ1-1; D is undetermined. V dropped 1 base and J dropped 6 bases, with 6 bases sitting between them. CDR1 is MNHNS, CDR2 SASEGT, per germline. The CDR3 runs to 12 residues.

The chain has TRBV5-1 and TRBJ1-2; 7 bases are a match to TRBD1. Trimming cost V 4 bases and J 8 bases; bases outside gene matches: 8. Per germline, CDR1 SGHRS and CDR2 YFSETQ. The length of the CDR3 is 13 residues. The CDR3 sequence: CASSHQGDIGYTF. Written as DNA, the CDR3 is TGCGCCAGCAGCCATCAGGGGGATATAGGCTACACCTTC.

The chain employs TRBV5-1 and TRBJ1-2, with TRBD1 matching over 7 bases. CDR3 length equals 16 residues. The trim removed 4 bases at V and 0 bases at J, leaving 9 bases unmatched. The germline V gene has CDR1 SGHRS and CDR2 YFSETQ. The CDR3 bases are TGCGCCAGCAGCCTGGGACAGAAAAGAGCTAACTATGGCTACACCTTC. Its translation: CASSLGQKRANYGYTF. Together with reference TRBV5-1 and TRBJ1-2, the CDR3 gives the full variable domain: KAGVTQTPRYLIKTRGQQVTLSCSPISGHRSVSWYQQTPGQGLQFLFEYFSETQRNKGNFPGRFSGRQFSNSRSEMNVSTLELGDSALYLCASSLGQKRANYGYTFGSGTRLTVV.

The V gene is TRBV19, the J gene TRBJ1-5; D perhaps matches TRBD1 (6 bases). This CDR3 has 15 residues. V was shortened by 9 bases and J by 4 bases, with 19 bases between the two germline ends. CDR1 and CDR2 (germline): LNHDA, SQIVND (reference sequence). As DNA, the CDR3 is TGTGCCAGCCTAGCAGGGGCAGGCAGGAATCAGCCCCAGCATTTT. It encodes CASLAGAGRNQPQHF.

The gene calls are TRBV18 and TRBJ2-3; D ambiguous. CDR3 length equals 15 residues. Trimming removed 2 bases from V and 2 bases from J, with 11 bases in between. The V gene's germline CDR1 is KGHSH and CDR2 LQKENI. CDR3 residues: CASSPNYGATDTQYF. The CDR3 nucleotides are TGTGCCAGCTCACCAAATTATGGAGCCACAGATACGCAGTATTTT.

This clone occurred once. The rearrangement joins TRBV28 to TRBJ1-1; D might be TRBD1 (6 bases). V lost 4 bases and J lost 3, with 12 bases in between. Germline V gives CDR1 MDHEN, CDR2 SYDVKM. This CDR3 has 14 residues. The CDR3 protein is CASSSAGGHTEAFF. In DNA form, the CDR3 reads TGTGCCAGCAGTTCTGCCGGGGGGCACACTGAAGCTTTCTTT.

J is TRBJ2-3 and V is TRBV5-5; maybe TRBD1 (6 bases). Germline V CDR1 and CDR2: SGHKS, YYEKEE (reference sequence). V lost 5 bases and J lost 2, with 18 bases in between. The CDR3 is 16 residues long. The CDR3 reads CASRGGLTTHTDTQYF. CDR3 bases: TGTGCCAGCAGAGGGGGATTGACTACCCACACAGATACGCAGTATTTT.

The V gene is TRBV7-2, the J gene TRBJ2-7; the match to TRBD1 covers 7 bases. From germline, CDR1 is SGHTA and CDR2 FQGNSA. Trimming took 3 bases from V and 6 from J; bases not matched to a gene: 11. The CDR3 has 15 residues. The CDR3: CASSFRQGVMGEQYF. Here the CDR3 DNA reads TGTGCCAGCAGCTTTAGACAGGGTGTGATGGGCGAGCAGTACTTC.

V usage is TRBV19 and J usage is TRBJ2-2, with 11 bases lining up with TRBD1. CDR3 length equals 16 residues. CDR1 is LNHDA, CDR2 SQIVND, per germline (reference sequence). V shed 5 bases, J shed 0 bases, and the junction held 2 bases outside the gene matches. As DNA, the CDR3 is TGTGCCAGTAGTGGGGACAGGGGGTCGAACACCGGGGAGCTGTTTTTT. Its translation: CASSGDRGSNTGELFF.

This clone was observed a single time. J is TRBJ1-6 and V is TRBV5-6, with D hard to call. Germline V lookup: CDR1 SGHDT, CDR2 YYEEEE. The V end lost 1 base, the J end lost 7 bases, and 15 bases lay between the germline ends. The CDR3 is 16 residues long. In nucleotides, the CDR3 is TGTGCCAGCAGCTTGTACACGACTGCGGTAAATTCACCCCTCCACTTT. It specifies CASSLYTTAVNSPLHF.

The V call is TRBV12-3 or TRBV12-4, the J call TRBJ2-7; maybe TRBD1 (5 bases). V was cut by 4 bases and J by 6 bases, with 10 bases left in between. The CDR3 runs to 12 residues. The CDR3, as DNA: TGTGCCAGCAGTTATACAGGTCCCGAGCAGTACTTC. Translation: CASSYTGPEQYF.

The chain recombines TRBV5-1 with TRBJ1-3; possible D gene TRBD1, 5 bases. The germline gives CDR1 SGHRS, CDR2 YFSETQ. Trimming pared 3 bases from V and 0 bases from J, leaving 13 bases between. The CDR3 sequence is 16 residues long. The chain's CDR3 is CASSSGGISSGNTIYF. As DNA, the CDR3 is TGCGCCAGCAGCTCCGGGGGGATTTCCTCTGGAAACACCATATATTTT. The full variable domain, with the rest looked up from reference TRBV5-1 and TRBJ1-3, is KAGVTQTPRYLIKTRGQQVTLSCSPISGHRSVSWYQQTPGQGLQFLFEYFSETQRNKGNFPGRFSGRQFSNSRSEMNVSTLELGDSALYLCASSSGGISSGNTIYFGEGSWLTVV.

The table lists this clone with a few counts. The V and J genes are TRBV2 and TRBJ1-5; D is possibly TRBD1 (6 bases). Trimming removed 2 bases from V and 7 bases from J, with 12 bases in between. Looked up from germline, CDR1 is SNHLY and CDR2 is FYNNEI. The CDR3 sequence is 14 residues long. Here the CDR3 DNA reads TGTGCCAGCAGTGAAACAGGGTCCAAGCAGCCCCAGCATTTT. It translates to CASSETGSKQPQHF.

The chain employs TRBV4-2 and TRBJ1-1; no clear D gene. Germline CDR1 LGHNA, CDR2 YNFKEQ. This CDR3 contains 15 residues. The V end was cut by 7 bases, the J end by 1 base, with 16 bases between. The CDR3, as DNA: TGTGCCAGCACCTCATCCCACCGGGGGAACACTGAAGCTTTCTTT. Protein product: CASTSSHRGNTEAFF.

This chain joins TRBV4-1 and TRBJ2-1; D is perhaps TRBD2 (5 bases). The ends were cut back, 4 bases at V and 7 bases at J, with 17 bases in the middle. This CDR3 is 15 amino acids long. Germline CDR1 MGHRA, CDR2 YSYEKL. Here the CDR3 DNA reads TGCGCCAGCAGCCCTCCCGAGGGCGGTCGGAATGAGCAGTTCTTC. The encoded protein is CASSPPEGGRNEQFF.

The rearrangement joins TRBV5-1 to TRBJ2-2; 8 bases are shared with TRBD1. Germline V gene lookup returns CDR1 SGHRS and CDR2 YFSETQ. The CDR3 has 14 amino acids. V lost 6 bases, J lost 2 bases, and 3 bases stayed unmatched. This chain's CDR3 is CASKDRVNTGELFF. In DNA, the CDR3 is TGCGCCAGCAAGGACAGGGTAAACACCGGGGAGCTGTTTTTT.

This clone was observed a handful of times. This sequence joins TRBV6-1 and TRBJ1-1, with TRBD1 matching 9 bases. J gave up 0 bases and V 4 bases, and 6 bases lay outside the gene matches. The CDR3 has 16 residues. CDR1 is MNHNS and CDR2 is SASEGT in the germline V gene. CDR3 protein: CASSATDRGVNTEAFF. The CDR3 DNA reads TGTGCCAGCAGTGCGACCGACAGGGGGGTGAACACTGAAGCTTTCTTT.

The gene calls are TRBV7-6 and TRBJ2-5; TRBD2 agrees at 13 bases. CDR3 size: 16 residues. The germline CDR1 and CDR2 sequences are SGHVS and FNYEAQ. Trimming at V came to 4 bases and at J to 5 bases, leaving 7 bases not matched to a gene. The CDR3, as DNA: TGTGCCAGCAGCTCGTCTAGGACTAGCGGGGGTGAGACCCAGTACTTC. It specifies CASSSSRTSGGETQYF. Full variable domain (missing parts from reference TRBV7-6 and TRBJ2-5): GAGVSQSPRYKVTKRGQDVALRCDPISGHVSLYWYRQALGQGPEFLTYFNYEAQQDKSGLPNDRFSAERPEGSISTLTIQRTEQRDSAMYRCASSSSRTSGGETQYFGPGTRLLVL.

This clone has just one count. The CDR3 reads CASSPHGMRMNTEAFF. The CDR3 DNA follows: TGTGCCAGCAGCCCCCACGGGATGAGGATGAACACTGAAGCTTTCTTT. This chain links TRBV5-8 with TRBJ1-1; D remains ambiguous. The germline V and J ends were trimmed by 4 bases and 0 bases, with 16 bases remaining between them. Germline V lookup: CDR1 SGHTS, CDR2 YDEGEE. This CDR3 region has 16 residues.

J is TRBJ1-5 and V is TRBV19, with a weak D call TRBD1 (5 bases). This CDR3 is 14 amino acids long. With 10 bases removed from V and 3 bases from J, the gap between germline ends came to 16 bases. CDR1 is LNHDA, CDR2 SQIVND, per germline (reference sequence). DNA for the CDR3: TGTGCCACGGGTTGGGCAGGGATCAATCAGCCCCAGCATTTT. Its translation: CATGWAGINQPQHF.

V is TRBV5-8 and J is TRBJ1-2; no definite D call. Germline CDR1 and CDR2: SGHTS and YDEGEE. V was shortened by 4 bases and J by 4 bases, with 17 bases between the two germline ends. The CDR3 contains 15 residues. The CDR3 DNA reads TGTGCCAGCAGCACCGGTCCAATATTTACCTATGGCTACACCTTC. Its translation is CASSTGPIFTYGYTF.

This CDR3 is CASIQGWETEAFF. CDR3 DNA: TGTGCCAGTATTCAGGGCTGGGAAACTGAAGCTTTCTTT. The chain has TRBV19 and TRBJ1-1; D may be TRBD1 (5 bases). The CDR3 consists of 13 residues. Germline V gives CDR1 LNHDA, CDR2 SQIVND (reference sequence). The V end was cut by 7 bases, the J end by 5 bases, with 14 bases between.

The V and J genes are TRBV6-5 and TRBJ1-5, with D unclear. The length of the CDR3 is 14 residues. The germline V gene has CDR1 MNHEY and CDR2 SVGAGI. V was trimmed by 6 bases and J by 4 bases, leaving 13 bases between them. CDR3 sequence: CASRPGLVNQPQHF. In DNA form, the CDR3 reads TGTGCCAGCAGACCTGGACTGGTGAATCAGCCCCAGCATTTT.